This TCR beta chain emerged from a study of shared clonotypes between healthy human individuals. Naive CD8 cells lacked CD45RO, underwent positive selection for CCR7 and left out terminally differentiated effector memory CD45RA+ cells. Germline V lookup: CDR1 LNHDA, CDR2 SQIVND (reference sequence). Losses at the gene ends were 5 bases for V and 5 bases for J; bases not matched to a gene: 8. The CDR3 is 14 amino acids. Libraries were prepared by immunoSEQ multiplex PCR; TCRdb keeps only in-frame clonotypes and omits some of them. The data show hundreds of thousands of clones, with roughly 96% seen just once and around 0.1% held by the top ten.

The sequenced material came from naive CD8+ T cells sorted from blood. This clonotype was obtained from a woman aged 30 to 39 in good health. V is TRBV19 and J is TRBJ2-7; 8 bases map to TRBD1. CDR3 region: CASSPGQGYNEQYF. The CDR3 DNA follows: TGTGCCAGTAGTCCCGGACAGGGCTACAACGAGCAGTACTTC. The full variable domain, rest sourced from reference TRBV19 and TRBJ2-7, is DGGITQSPKYLFRKEGQNVTLSCEQNLNHDAMYWYRQDPGQGLRLIYYSQIVNDFQKGDIAEGYSVSREKKESFPLTVTSAQKNPTAFYLCASSPGQGYNEQYFGPGTRLTVT.